This entry is about one T cell receptor beta chain. The data are from a study of cytomegalovirus exposure and HLA in healthy donors. Primers included in the PCR were 60 Vbeta and 13 Jbeta primers. Measured with immunoSEQ multiplex PCR; TCRdb has only the in-frame clones, and not every one. The data contain roughly 200,000 clones, just over 75% of them singletons. The source is a woman aged 55-70 years in good health and CMV-seropositive. The sequencing input was PBMCs.

This chain's CDR3 is CSVEDEPSGRAEDTQYF. The CDR3 coding sequence is TGCAGCGTTGAAGATGAGCCTAGCGGGAGGGCCGAAGATACGCAGTATTTT. This rearrangement joins TRBV29-1 to TRBJ2-3, with 12 bases lining up with TRBD2. The germline CDR1 and CDR2 sequences are SQVTM and ANQGSEA. The CDR3 is made up of 17 amino acids. V lost 0 bases to trimming and J lost 5 bases; unmatched junction nucleotides: 9.